Listed here are 20 T cell receptor beta chains from one sample, sequenced in a study of cytomegalovirus exposure and HLA in healthy donors. PCR amplification relied on 60 Vbeta primers (plus 13 Jbeta primers). The repertoire was sequenced with immunoSEQ multiplex PCR; TCRdb's copy has only in-frame clones and lacks some. The sample yields around 150,000 clones, roughly 85% seen once. The material sequenced was PBMCs. The receptor source for this set is a middle-aged man in good health and CMV-seropositive.

The chain uses TRBV5-1 and TRBJ2-1, with TRBD2 matching 7 bases. CDR1 SGHRS and CDR2 YFSETQ come from the germline V gene. Unmatched junction bases numbered 6, after V lost 5 bases and J lost 4 bases. The CDR3 length is 14 residues. As DNA, the CDR3 is TGCGCCAGCAGGGGAGGGAATCTTTACAATGAGCAGTTCTTC. It specifies CASRGGNLYNEQFF.

The chain couples TRBV7-8 to TRBJ2-5; TRBD2 agrees at 8 bases. TRBJ2-7 matches the DNA end more closely, so the J call is doubtful. The germline V gene has CDR1 SGHVS and CDR2 FQNEAQ. The CDR3 has 14 residues. CDR3 sequence reads: CASSLIGGRHEQYF. In DNA form, the CDR3 reads TGTGCCAGCAGCTTGATAGGCGGGAGGCACGAGCAGTACTTC.

The CDR3 nucleotides read TGTGCCAGCAGCCAAACCAGGGACACTGAAGCTTTCTTT. Its protein is CASSQTRDTEAFF. This chain connects TRBV14 to TRBJ1-1; a weak D match, TRBD1 (5 bases). Per the germline V gene, CDR1 is SGHDN and CDR2 is FVKESK. The CDR3 length is 13 residues. V dropped 2 bases and J dropped 3 bases, with 7 bases sitting between them.

CDR3 sequence reads: CASSTSDRDVEPQHF. The CDR3 nucleotides read TGTGCCAGTAGTACCTCAGACAGGGATGTTGAGCCCCAGCATTTT. This chain connects TRBV19 to TRBJ1-5, with 7 bases identical to TRBD1. CDR1 and CDR2 from the germline V gene are LNHDA and SQIVND (reference sequence). This CDR3 spans 15 amino acids. V lost 4 bases to trimming and J lost 8 bases; unmatched junction nucleotides: 11.

This chain joins TRBV6-1 and TRBJ2-1, with D possibly being TRBD2 (6 bases). The V gene lost 8 bases and the J gene lost 9 bases, with 11 bases spanning the gap. Germline CDR1 MNHNS, CDR2 SASEGT. The CDR3 length is 11 residues. The CDR3 loop reads CASGTFREQFF. Written as DNA, the CDR3 is TGTGCCAGCGGGACTTTTCGTGAGCAGTTCTTC.

V usage is TRBV6-1 and J usage is TRBJ2-1; tentative D call: TRBD2 (5 bases). Trimming took off 7 bases at V and 0 bases at J, with 13 bases between the two ends. Per the germline V gene, CDR1 is MNHNS and CDR2 is SASEGT. The CDR3 loop spans 15 amino acids. DNA of the CDR3: TGTGCCAGCACCTACTGGGAGAGCTCCTACAATGAGCAGTTCTTC. Translating gives CASTYWESSYNEQFF.

The chain employs TRBV27 and TRBJ2-4; D is perhaps TRBD2 (6 bases). This CDR3 region has 17 residues. The ends were cut back, 1 base at V and 1 base at J, with 14 bases in the middle. The germline V gene has CDR1 MNHEY and CDR2 SMNVEV (reference sequence). The CDR3 protein is CASSLWRGDGAKNIQYF. Written as DNA, the CDR3 is TGTGCCAGCAGTTTATGGAGGGGCGATGGGGCCAAAAACATTCAGTACTTC.

The chain uses TRBV6-5 and TRBJ2-3; TRBD1 matches 7 bases. Germline V CDR1 and CDR2: MNHEY, SVGAGI. Trimming at V came to 4 bases and at J to 2 bases, leaving 3 bases not matched to a gene. The CDR3 has 14 amino acids. The CDR3 sequence is CASSSGQHTDTQYF. CDR3 DNA: TGTGCCAGCAGTTCGGGACAGCACACAGATACGCAGTATTTT.

The rearrangement uses TRBV5-1 and TRBJ2-1; 9 bases are a match to TRBD2. Germline CDR1 reads SGHRS; CDR2 reads YFSETQ. V lost 1 base and J lost 6; bases outside the gene matches: 8. The length of the CDR3 is 16 residues. The CDR3, as DNA: TGCGCCAGCAGCTTGCGAAGTAGCGGGAGAGGCAATGAGCAGTTCTTC. Its protein product is CASSLRSSGRGNEQFF.

This chain joins TRBV30 and TRBJ2-7, with 7 bases fitting TRBD1. The CDR3 is 13 amino acids. Trimming cost V 3 bases and J 1 base; bases outside gene matches: 3. CDR1 and CDR2 (germline): GTSNPN, SVGIG (reference sequence). CDR3 DNA: TGTGCCTGGAGCCGGGACAGTTCCTACGAGCAGTACTTC. This codes for CAWSRDSSYEQYF.

The J gene is TRBJ1-1, the V gene TRBV6-1; the D gene is possibly TRBD1 (5 bases). The germline V gene has CDR1 MNHNS and CDR2 SASEGT. The CDR3 consists of 15 residues. Trimming left V 1 base short and J 7 bases short, with 16 bases between. The CDR3 loop is CASSEGWGADNEAFF. The CDR3, as DNA: TGTGCCAGCAGTGAAGGATGGGGTGCGGACAATGAAGCTTTCTTT.

The chain couples TRBV28 to TRBJ2-2, with 7 bases matching TRBD2. The germline V gene encodes CDR1 MDHEN and CDR2 SYDVKM. This CDR3 contains 15 residues. V dropped 3 bases and J dropped 4; count of bases not matched to a gene: 5. CDR3 protein: CASSFGGRPTGELFF. CDR3 nucleotide sequence: TGTGCCAGCAGTTTCGGCGGGAGACCCACCGGGGAGCTGTTTTTT. Full variable domain (outside the CDR3, taken from reference TRBV28 and TRBJ2-2): DVKVTQSSRYLVKRTGEKVFLECVQDMDHENMFWYRQDPGLGLRLIYFSYDVKMKEKGDIPEGYSVSREKKERFSLILESASTNQTSMYLCASSFGGRPTGELFFGEGSRLTVL.

The rearrangement uses TRBV6-5 and TRBJ2-1; 9 nucleotides agree with TRBD1. With V trimmed by 6 bases and J by 8 bases, 8 bases remained unmatched. Germline loops: CDR1 MNHEY, CDR2 SVGAGI. The CDR3 length is 14 residues. The CDR3 loop reads CASRPDRGLDEQFF. The CDR3 coding sequence is TGTGCCAGCAGACCCGACAGGGGGTTAGATGAGCAGTTCTTC.

The chain employs TRBV5-1 and TRBJ2-2, with a possible D match to TRBD1 (5 bases). CDR1 is SGHRS, CDR2 YFSETQ, per germline. The length of the CDR3 is 16 residues. Deletions cut 0 bases from V and 2 bases from J, with 11 bases between. The CDR3 DNA is TGCGCCAGCAGCTTGGTCCCGACAGACAACACCGGGGAGCTGTTTTTT. Protein: CASSLVPTDNTGELFF.

The CDR3 region is CASSLGTGVSGTIYF. The CDR3 DNA follows: TGTGCCAGCAGCTTAGGGACAGGCGTTTCGGGCACCATATATTTT. V gene TRBV7-9 combines with J gene TRBJ1-3, with TRBD1 identical over 7 bases. Trimming cost V 1 base and J 9 bases; bases outside gene matches: 9. The CDR3 is 15 residues long. CDR1 SEHNR and CDR2 FQNEAQ come from the germline V gene (reference sequence).

This clone has a handful of counts. The CDR3 coding sequence is TGCGCCAGCAGCCAAGAACCTTCCGGACAGCGGACCTACGAGCAGTACTTC. Amino acid sequence: CASSQEPSGQRTYEQYF. The chain recombines TRBV4-1 with TRBJ2-7; D perhaps matches TRBD1 (6 bases). The germline V and J ends were trimmed by 0 bases and 2 bases, with 17 bases remaining between them. Germline-derived CDR1 and CDR2 are MGHRA and YSYEKL. This CDR3 comprises 17 residues.

The J gene is TRBJ2-3, the V gene TRBV11-2; 7 bases fit TRBD2. Germline-derived CDR1 and CDR2 are SGHAT and FQNNGV. V lost 4 bases, J lost 4 bases, and 8 bases stayed unmatched. The CDR3 runs 15 residues. The CDR3, as DNA: TGTGCCAGCAGCTCAGATACTAGCGTACCAGATACGCAGTATTTT. Translating gives CASSSDTSVPDTQYF.

The V and J genes are TRBV29-1 and TRBJ1-4; 10 bases agree with TRBD1. The CDR3 is 13 amino acids. Germline V gene lookup returns CDR1 SQVTM and CDR2 ANQGSEA. The junction had 5 bases not matched to a gene; V was cut back by 5 bases and J by 8 bases. CDR3 coding DNA: TGCAGCGTTTCCGGGACAGGGGAGGAAAAACTGTTTTTT. This codes for CSVSGTGEEKLFF.

J is TRBJ2-7 and V is TRBV29-1, with 16 positions matching TRBD2. The germline V gene encodes CDR1 SQVTM and CDR2 ANQGSEA. This CDR3 is 16 amino acids long. J was trimmed by 0 bases and V by 5 bases; bases with no gene match: 4. CDR3 DNA sequence: TGCAGCGTTCAGGGACTAGCGGGAGGGGACTCCTACGAGCAGTACTTC. Amino acids: CSVQGLAGGDSYEQYF.

This sequence joins TRBV7-9 and TRBJ2-3, with D maybe TRBD2 (6 bases). CDR1 and CDR2 from the germline V gene are SEHNR and FQNEAQ (reference sequence). V shed 5 bases and J shed 8 bases, with 17 bases lying between them. The CDR3 runs 14 residues. In DNA, the CDR3 is TGTGCCAGCAGCCCCTTCTCGGGAGTGGGTACGCAGTATTTT. Its translation is CASSPFSGVGTQYF.